This TCR beta chain is drawn from a study of radiation and T cells in renal cell carcinoma. The table came from immunoSEQ multiplex PCR; TCRdb's copy has only in-frame clones and leaves some out. Found here are 150,000 to 180,000 clones, around 90% of them singletons; the top ten hold roughly 13%. Trimming took off 3 bases at V and 0 bases at J, with 11 bases between the two ends. The CDR3 loop spans 15 amino acids. CDR1 is SNHLY, CDR2 FYNNEI, per germline. This clone was seen a handful of times. Its target is not known. Overall study findings and caveats: Top tumor clonotypes rose in blood 2 weeks post-radiation, then contracted.

This sample's time point: blood 2 weeks post-SBRT. Treatment specified: 15 Gy SBRT to primary tumor, nephrectomy 4 weeks later. Serial blood draws occurred at baseline and 2 and 4 weeks post-SBRT. The patient's renal cell carcinoma had clear cell pathology. The TCR sequence derives from a woman in her forties or fifties with renal cell carcinoma. This rearrangement joins TRBV2 to TRBJ1-2; D is uncertain. This specimen consisted of blood, obtained from a patient whose treatment included radiotherapy and nephrectomy. CDR3 sequence: CASSEIGQANYGYTF. The CDR3 DNA is TGTGCCAGCAGTGAGATCGGGCAGGCTAACTATGGCTACACCTTC.